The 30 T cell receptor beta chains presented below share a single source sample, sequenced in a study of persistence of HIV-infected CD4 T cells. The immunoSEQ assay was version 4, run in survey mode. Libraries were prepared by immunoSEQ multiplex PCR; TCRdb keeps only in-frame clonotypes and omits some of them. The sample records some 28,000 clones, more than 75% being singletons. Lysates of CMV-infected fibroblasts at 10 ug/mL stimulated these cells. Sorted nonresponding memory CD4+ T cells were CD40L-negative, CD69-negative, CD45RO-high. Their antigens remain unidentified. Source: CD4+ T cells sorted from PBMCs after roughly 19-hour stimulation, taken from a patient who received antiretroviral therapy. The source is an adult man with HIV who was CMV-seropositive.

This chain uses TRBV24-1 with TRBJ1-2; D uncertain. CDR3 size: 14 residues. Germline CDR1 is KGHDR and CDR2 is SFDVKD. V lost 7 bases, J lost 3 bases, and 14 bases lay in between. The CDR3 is CATSARSTDYGYTF. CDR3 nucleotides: TGTGCCACCAGCGCCAGGAGTACGGACTATGGCTACACCTTC.

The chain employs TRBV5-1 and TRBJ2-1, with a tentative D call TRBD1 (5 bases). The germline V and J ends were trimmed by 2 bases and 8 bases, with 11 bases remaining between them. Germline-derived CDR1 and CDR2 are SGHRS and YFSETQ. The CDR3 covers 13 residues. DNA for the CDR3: TGCGCCAGCAGCTTCTGGGGCACCGATGAGCAGTTCTTC. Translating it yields CASSFWGTDEQFF.

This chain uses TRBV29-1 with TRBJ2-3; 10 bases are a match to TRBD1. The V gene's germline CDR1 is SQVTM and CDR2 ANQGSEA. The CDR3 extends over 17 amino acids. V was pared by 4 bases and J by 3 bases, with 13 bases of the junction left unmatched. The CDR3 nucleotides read TGCAGCGTTGGGGACAGGGGTTTTTACGGGGGAACAGATACGCAGTATTTT. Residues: CSVGDRGFYGGTDTQYF.

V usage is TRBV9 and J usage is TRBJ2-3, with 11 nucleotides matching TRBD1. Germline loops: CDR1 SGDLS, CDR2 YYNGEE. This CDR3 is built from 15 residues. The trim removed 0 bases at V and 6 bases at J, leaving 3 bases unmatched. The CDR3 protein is CASSVVGQGADTQYF. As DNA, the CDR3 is TGTGCCAGCAGCGTAGTTGGACAGGGGGCTGATACGCAGTATTTT.

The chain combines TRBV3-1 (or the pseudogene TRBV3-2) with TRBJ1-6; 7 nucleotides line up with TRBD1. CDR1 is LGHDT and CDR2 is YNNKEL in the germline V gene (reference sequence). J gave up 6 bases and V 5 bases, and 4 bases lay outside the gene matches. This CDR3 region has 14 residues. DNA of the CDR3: TGTGCCAGCAGCACCAGGGGGTCTAATTCACCCCTCCACTTT. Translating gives CASSTRGSNSPLHF.

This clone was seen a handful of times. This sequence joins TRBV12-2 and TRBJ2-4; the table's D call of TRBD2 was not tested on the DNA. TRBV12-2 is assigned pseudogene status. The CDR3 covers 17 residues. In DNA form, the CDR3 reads TGTGCAAGTCGCTTAGCCAAGACACTAGCGGGCAAAAACATTCAGTACTTC. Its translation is CASRLAKTLAGKNIQYF.

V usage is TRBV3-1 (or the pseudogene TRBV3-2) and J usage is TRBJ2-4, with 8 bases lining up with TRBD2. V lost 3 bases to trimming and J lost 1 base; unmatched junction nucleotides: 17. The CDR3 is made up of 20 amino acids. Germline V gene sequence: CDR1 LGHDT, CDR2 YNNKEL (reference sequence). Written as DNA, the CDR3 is TGTGCCAGCAGCCATCGACTTGATAGCGGGGAACCAGGGGCCAAAAACATTCAGTACTTC. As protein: CASSHRLDSGEPGAKNIQYF.

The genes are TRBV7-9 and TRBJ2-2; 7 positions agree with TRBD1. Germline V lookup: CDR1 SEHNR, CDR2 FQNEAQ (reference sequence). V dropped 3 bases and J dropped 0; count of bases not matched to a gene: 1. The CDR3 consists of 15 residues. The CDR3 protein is CASSFGTANTGELFF. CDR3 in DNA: TGTGCCAGCAGCTTCGGGACAGCGAACACCGGGGAGCTGTTTTTT. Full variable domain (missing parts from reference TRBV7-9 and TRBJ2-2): DTGVSQNPRHKITKRGQNVTFRCDPISEHNRLYWYRQTLGQGPEFLTYFQNEAQLEKSRLLSDRFSAERPKGSFSTLEIQRTEQGDSAMYLCASSFGTANTGELFFGEGSRLTVL.

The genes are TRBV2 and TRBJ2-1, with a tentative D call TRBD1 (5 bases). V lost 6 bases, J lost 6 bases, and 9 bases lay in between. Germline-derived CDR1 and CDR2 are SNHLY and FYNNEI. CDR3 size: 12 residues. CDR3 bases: TGTGCCAGCAGGGTAACAGGCAATGAGCAGTTCTTC. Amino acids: CASRVTGNEQFF.

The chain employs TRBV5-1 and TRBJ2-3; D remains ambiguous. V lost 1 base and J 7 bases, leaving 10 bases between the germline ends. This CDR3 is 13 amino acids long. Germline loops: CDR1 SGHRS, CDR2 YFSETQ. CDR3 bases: TGCGCCAGCAGCTTGAACGTTGTAAATACGCAGTATTTT. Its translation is CASSLNVVNTQYF.

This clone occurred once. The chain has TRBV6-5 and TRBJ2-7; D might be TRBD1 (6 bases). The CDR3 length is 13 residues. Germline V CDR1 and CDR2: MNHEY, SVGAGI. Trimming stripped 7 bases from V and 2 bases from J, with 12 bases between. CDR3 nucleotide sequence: TGTGCCAGCAATGTACAGGGACCCTACGAGCAGTACTTC. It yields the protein CASNVQGPYEQYF.

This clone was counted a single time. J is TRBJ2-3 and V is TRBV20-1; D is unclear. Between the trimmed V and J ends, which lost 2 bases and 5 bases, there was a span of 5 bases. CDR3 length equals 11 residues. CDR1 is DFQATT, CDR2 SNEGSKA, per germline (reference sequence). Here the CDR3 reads CSARRRDTQYF. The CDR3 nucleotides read TGCAGTGCTAGACGCCGAGATACGCAGTATTTT.

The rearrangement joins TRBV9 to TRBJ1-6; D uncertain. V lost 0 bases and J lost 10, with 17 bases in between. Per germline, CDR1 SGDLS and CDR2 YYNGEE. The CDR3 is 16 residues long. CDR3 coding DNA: TGTGCCAGCAGCGTAGCTGGAGGGTTGGTCGGGTCACCCCTCCACTTT. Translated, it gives CASSVAGGLVGSPLHF.

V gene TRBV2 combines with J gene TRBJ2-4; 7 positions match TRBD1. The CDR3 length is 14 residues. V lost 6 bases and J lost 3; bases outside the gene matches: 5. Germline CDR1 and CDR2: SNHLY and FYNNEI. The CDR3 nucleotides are TGTGCCAGCAGGCGACAGGGTAACAAAAACATTCAGTACTTC. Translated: CASRRQGNKNIQYF.

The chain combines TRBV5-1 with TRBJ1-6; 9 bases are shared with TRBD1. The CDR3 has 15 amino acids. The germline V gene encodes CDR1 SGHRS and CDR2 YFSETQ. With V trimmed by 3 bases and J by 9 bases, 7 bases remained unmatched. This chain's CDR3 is CASSSIGTGTSPLHF. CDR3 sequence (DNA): TGCGCCAGCAGCTCGATTGGGACAGGGACTTCACCCCTCCACTTT.

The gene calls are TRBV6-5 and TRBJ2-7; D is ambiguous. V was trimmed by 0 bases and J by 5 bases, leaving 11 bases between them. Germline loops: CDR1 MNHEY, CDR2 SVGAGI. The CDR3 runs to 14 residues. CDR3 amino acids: CASSYSAAQDEQYF. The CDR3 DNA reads TGTGCCAGCAGTTACTCGGCAGCTCAGGACGAGCAGTACTTC.

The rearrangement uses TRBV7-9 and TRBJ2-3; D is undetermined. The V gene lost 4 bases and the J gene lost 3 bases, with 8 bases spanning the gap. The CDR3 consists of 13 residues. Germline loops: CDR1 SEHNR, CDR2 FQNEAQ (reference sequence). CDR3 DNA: TGTGCCAGCAGCTCCGGCCGGACAGATACGCAGTATTTT. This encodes CASSSGRTDTQYF.

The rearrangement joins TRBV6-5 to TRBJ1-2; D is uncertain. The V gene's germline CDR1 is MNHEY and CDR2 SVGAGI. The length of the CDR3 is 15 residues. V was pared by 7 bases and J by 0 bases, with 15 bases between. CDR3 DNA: TGTGCCAGCATCCGTTTTTCAGGAGCTAACTATGGCTACACCTTC. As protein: CASIRFSGANYGYTF.

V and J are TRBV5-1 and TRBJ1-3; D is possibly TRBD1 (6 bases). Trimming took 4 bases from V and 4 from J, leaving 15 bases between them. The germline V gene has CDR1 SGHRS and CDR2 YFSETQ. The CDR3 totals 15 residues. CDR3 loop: CASSPESGGGNTIYF. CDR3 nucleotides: TGCGCCAGCAGCCCCGAGTCGGGGGGCGGAAACACCATATATTTT.

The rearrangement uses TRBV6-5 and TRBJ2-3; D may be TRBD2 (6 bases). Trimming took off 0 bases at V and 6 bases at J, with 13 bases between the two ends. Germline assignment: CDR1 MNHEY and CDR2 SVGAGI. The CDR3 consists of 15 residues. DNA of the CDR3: TGTGCCAGCAGTTACTCGGCGGGGCCGTGGGATACGCAGTATTTT. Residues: CASSYSAGPWDTQYF.

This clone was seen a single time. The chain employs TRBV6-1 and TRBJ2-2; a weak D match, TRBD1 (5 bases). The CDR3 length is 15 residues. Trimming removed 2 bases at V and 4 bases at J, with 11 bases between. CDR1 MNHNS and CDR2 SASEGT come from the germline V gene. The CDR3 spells CASSERPGPTGELFF. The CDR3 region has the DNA TGTGCCAGCAGTGAACGTCCAGGGCCCACCGGGGAGCTGTTTTTT.

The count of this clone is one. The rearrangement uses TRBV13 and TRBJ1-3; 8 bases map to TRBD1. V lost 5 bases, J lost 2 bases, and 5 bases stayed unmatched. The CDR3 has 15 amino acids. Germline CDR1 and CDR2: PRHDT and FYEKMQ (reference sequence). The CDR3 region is CASSPTGDAGNTIYF. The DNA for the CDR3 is TGTGCCAGCAGCCCGACAGGGGATGCTGGAAACACCATATATTTT.

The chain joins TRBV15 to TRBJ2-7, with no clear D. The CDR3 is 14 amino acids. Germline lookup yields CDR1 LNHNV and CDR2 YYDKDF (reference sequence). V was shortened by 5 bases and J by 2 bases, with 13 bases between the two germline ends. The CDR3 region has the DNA TGTGCCACCAGCCTCGGAAGGCGCACCTACGAGCAGTACTTC. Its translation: CATSLGRRTYEQYF.

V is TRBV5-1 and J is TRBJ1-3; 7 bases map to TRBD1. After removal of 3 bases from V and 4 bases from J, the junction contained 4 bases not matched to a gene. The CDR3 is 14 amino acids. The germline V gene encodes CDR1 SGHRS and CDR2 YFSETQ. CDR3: CASSSTGSGNTIYF. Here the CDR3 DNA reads TGCGCCAGCAGCTCGACAGGGTCCGGAAACACCATATATTTT.

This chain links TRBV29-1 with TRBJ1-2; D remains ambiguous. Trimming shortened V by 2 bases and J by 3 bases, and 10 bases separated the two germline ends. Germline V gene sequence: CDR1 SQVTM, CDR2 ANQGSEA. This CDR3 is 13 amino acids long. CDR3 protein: CSVERIEDYGYTF. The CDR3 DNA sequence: TGCAGCGTTGAAAGGATTGAGGACTATGGCTACACCTTC.

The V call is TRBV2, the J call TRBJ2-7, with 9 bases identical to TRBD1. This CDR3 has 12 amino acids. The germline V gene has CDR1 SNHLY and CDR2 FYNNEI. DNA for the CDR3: TGTGCGGCCGGGACAGGGACCTACGAGCAGTACTTC. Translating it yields CAAGTGTYEQYF.

DNA of the CDR3: TGTGCCAGCAGTGCACGGGTGAACACCGGGGAGCTGTTTTTT. Translated, it gives CASSARVNTGELFF. The chain carries TRBV2 and TRBJ2-2; no definite D call. Germline V gene sequence: CDR1 SNHLY, CDR2 FYNNEI. Trimming left V 4 bases short and J 1 base short, with 7 bases between. CDR3 length equals 14 residues.

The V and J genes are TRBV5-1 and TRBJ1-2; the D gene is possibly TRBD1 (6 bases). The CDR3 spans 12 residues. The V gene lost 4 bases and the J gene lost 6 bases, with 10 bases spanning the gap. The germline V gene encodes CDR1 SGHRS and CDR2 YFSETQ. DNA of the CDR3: TGCGCCAGCAGCCCCAGGGGAAATGGCTACACCTTC. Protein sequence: CASSPRGNGYTF.

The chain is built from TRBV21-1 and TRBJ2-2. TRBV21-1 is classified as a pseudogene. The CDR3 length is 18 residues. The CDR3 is CASSNPYKQGPNTGELFF. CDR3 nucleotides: TGTGCCAGCAGCAACCCTTACAAGCAAGGTCCAAACACCGGGGAGCTGTTTTTT.

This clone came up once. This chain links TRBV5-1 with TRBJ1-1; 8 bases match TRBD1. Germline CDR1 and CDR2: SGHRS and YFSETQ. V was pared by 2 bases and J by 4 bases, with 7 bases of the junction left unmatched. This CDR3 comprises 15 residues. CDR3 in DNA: TGCGCCAGCAGCTTTCCAACAGGGGGGGCCACTGAAGCTTTCTTT. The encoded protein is CASSFPTGGATEAFF.